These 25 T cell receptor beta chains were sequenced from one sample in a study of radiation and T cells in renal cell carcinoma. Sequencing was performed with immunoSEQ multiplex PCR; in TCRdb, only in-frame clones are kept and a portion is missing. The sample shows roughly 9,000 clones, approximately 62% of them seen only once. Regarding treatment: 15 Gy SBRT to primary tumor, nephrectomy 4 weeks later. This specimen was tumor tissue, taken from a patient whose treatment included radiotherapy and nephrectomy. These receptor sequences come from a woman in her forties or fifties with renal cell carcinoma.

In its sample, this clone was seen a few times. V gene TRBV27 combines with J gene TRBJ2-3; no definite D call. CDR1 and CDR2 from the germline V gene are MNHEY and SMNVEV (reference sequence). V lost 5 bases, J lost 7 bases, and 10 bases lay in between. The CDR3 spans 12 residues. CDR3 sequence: CASSPYGYTQYF. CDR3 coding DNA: TGTGCCAGCAGTCCGTACGGGTATACGCAGTATTTT.

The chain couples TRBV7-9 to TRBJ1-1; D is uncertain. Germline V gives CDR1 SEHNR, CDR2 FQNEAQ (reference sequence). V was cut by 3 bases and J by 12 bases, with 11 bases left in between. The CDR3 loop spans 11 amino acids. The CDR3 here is CASSLAHIPFF. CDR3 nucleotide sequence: TGTGCCAGCAGCTTGGCCCATATACCTTTCTTT.

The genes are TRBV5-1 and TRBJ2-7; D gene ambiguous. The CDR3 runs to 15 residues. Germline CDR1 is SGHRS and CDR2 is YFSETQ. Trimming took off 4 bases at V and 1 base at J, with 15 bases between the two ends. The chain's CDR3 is CASSRHSEGSYEQYF. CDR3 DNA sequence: TGCGCCAGCAGCCGACACAGCGAAGGGTCCTACGAGCAGTACTTC.

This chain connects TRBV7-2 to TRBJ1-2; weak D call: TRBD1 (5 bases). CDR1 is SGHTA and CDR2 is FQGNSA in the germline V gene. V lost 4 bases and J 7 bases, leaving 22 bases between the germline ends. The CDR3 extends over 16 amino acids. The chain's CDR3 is CASSSTPGQGHLGYTF. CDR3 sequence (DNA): TGTGCCAGCAGCTCCACTCCTGGCCAGGGCCATCTTGGCTACACCTTC.

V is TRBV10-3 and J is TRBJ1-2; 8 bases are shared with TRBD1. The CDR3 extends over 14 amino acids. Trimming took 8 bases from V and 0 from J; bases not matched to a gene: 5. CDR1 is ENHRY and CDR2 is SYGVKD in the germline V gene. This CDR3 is CAIGQGASNYGYTF. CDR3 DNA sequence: TGTGCCATCGGGCAGGGGGCATCTAACTATGGCTACACCTTC.

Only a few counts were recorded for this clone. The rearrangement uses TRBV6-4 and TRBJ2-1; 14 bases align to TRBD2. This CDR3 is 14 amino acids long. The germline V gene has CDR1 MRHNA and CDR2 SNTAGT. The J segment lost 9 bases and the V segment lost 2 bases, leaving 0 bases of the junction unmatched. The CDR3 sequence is CASSDGTSGSEQFF. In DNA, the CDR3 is TGTGCCAGCAGTGACGGGACTAGCGGGAGTGAGCAGTTCTTC.

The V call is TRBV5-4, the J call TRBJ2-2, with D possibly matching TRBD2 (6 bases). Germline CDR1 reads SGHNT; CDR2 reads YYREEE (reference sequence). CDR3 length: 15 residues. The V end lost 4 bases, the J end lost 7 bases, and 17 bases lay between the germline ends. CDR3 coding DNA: TGTGCCAGCAGCGAAAGACTAGAAGGAGGCGGGGAGCTGTTTTTT. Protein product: CASSERLEGGGELFF.

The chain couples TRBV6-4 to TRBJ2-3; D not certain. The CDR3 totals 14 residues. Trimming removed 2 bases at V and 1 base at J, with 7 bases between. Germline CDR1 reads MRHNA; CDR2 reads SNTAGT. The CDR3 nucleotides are TGTGCCAGCAGTGACGGCGCTGGCACAGATACGCAGTATTTT. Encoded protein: CASSDGAGTDTQYF.

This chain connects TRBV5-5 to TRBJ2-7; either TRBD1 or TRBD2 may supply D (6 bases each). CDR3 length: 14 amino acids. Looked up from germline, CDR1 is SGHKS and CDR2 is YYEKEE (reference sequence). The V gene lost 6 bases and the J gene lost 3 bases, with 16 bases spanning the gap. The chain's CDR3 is CASTSVGGGYEQYF. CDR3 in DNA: TGTGCCAGCACTTCAGTGGGGGGCGGCTACGAGCAGTACTTC.

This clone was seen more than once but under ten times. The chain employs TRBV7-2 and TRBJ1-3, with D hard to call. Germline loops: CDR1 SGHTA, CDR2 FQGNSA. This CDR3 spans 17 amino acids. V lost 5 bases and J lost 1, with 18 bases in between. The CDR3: CASSPTPGLASGNTIYF. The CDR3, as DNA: TGTGCCAGCAGCCCGACCCCGGGCCTCGCATCTGGAAACACCATATATTTT.

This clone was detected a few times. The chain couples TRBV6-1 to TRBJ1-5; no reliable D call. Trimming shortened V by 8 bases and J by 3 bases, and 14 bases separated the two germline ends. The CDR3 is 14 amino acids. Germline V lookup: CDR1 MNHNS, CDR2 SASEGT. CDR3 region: CASGRPSDNQPQHF. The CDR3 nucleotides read TGTGCCAGCGGGAGGCCCTCTGACAATCAGCCCCAGCATTTT.

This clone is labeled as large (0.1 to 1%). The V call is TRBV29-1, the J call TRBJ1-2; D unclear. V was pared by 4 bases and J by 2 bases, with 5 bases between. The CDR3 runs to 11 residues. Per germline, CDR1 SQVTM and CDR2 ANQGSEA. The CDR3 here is CSVGENYGYTF. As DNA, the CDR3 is TGCAGCGTTGGAGAAAACTATGGCTACACCTTC. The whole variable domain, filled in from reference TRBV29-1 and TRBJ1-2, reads SAVISQKPSRDICQRGTSLTIQCQVDSQVTMMFWYRQQPGQSLTLIATANQGSEATYESGFVIDKFPISRPNLTFSTLTVSNMSPEDSSIYLCSVGENYGYTFGSGTRLTVV.

The CDR3: CASKEGFYGYTF. As DNA, the CDR3 is TGTGCCAGTAAGGAGGGGTTCTATGGCTACACCTTC. The J gene is TRBJ1-2, the V gene TRBV19; a possible D gene is TRBD1 (5 bases). The CDR3 has 12 residues. The ends were cut back, 7 bases at V and 4 bases at J, with 10 bases in the middle. CDR1 is LNHDA and CDR2 is SQIVND in the germline V gene (reference sequence).

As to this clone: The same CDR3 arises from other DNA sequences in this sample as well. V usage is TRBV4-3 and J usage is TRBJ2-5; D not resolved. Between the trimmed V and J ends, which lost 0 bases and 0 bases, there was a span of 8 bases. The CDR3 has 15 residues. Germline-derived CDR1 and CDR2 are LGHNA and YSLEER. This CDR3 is CASSQEFRDQETQYF. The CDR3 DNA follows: TGCGCCAGCAGCCAAGAGTTTAGGGACCAAGAGACCCAGTACTTC.

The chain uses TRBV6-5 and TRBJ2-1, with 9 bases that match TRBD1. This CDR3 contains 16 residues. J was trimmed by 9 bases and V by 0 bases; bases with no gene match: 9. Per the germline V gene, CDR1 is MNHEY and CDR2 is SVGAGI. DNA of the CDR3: TGTGCCAGCAGTTACTCGATACAGGGGGCGCTTGCTGAGCAGTTCTTC. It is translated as CASSYSIQGALAEQFF.

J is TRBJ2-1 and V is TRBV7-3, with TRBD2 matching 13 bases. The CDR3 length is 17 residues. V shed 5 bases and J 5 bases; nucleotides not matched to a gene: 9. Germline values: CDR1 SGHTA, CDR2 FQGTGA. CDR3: CASSQGTSGMRDNEQFF. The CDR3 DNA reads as TGTGCCAGCAGCCAGGGGACTAGCGGGATGAGGGACAATGAGCAGTTCTTC.

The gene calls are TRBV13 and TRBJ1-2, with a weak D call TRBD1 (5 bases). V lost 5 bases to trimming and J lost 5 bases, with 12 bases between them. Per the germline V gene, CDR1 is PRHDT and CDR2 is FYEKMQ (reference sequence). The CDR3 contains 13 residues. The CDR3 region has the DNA TGTGCCAGCAGCGAAGGGACGGAATATGGCTACACCTTC. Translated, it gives CASSEGTEYGYTF.

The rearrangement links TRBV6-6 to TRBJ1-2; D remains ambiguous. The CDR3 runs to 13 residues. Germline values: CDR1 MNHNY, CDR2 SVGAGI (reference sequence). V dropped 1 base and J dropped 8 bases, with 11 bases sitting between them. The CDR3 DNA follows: TGTGCCAGCAGTTACTTACGGTCCCTGGGCTACACCTTC. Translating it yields CASSYLRSLGYTF.

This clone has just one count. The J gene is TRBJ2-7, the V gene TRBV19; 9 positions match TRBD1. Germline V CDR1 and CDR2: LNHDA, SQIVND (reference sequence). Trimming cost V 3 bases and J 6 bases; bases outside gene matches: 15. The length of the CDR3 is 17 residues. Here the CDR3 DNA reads TGTGCCAGTAGTATTAGAGCAATCGGACAGGGGAGAATCGAGCAGTACTTC. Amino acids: CASSIRAIGQGRIEQYF.

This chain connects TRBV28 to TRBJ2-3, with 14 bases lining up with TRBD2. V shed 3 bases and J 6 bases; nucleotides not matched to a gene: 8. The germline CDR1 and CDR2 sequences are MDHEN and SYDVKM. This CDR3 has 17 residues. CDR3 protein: CASSFPAGTSGGDTQYF. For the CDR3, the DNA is TGTGCCAGCAGTTTCCCAGCCGGGACTAGCGGGGGTGATACGCAGTATTTT.

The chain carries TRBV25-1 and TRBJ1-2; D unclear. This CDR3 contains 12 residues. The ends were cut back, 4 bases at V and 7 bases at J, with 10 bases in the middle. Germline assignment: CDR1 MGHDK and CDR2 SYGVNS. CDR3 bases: TGTGCCAGCAGTGTTGGAGCAGGTGGCTACACCTTC. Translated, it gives CASSVGAGGYTF.

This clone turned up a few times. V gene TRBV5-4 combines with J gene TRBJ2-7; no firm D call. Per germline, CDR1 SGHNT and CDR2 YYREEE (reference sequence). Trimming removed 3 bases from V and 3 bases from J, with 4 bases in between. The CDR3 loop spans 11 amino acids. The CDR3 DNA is TGTGCCAGCAGCTCCTACTACGAGCAGTACTTC. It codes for CASSSYYEQYF.

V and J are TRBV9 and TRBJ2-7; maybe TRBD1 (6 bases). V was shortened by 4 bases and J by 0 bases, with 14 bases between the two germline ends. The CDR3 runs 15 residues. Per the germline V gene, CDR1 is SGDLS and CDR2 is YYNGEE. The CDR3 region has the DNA TGTGCCAGCAGCATGGGGACACTGAGCTCCTACGAGCAGTACTTC. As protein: CASSMGTLSSYEQYF.

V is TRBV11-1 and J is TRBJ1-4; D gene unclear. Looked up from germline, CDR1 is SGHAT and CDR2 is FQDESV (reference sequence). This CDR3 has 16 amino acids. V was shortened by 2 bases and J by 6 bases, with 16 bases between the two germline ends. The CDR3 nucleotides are TGTGCCAGCAGCTTATCCCCTAGTAGTGGAGATGAAAAACTGTTTTTT. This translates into CASSLSPSSGDEKLFF.

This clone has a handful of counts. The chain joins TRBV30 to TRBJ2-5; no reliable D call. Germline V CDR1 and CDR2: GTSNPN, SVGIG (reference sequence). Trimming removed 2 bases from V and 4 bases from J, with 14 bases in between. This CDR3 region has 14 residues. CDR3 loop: CAWSPSGVRETQYF. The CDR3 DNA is TGTGCCTGGAGTCCCTCTGGGGTGAGAGAGACCCAGTACTTC.